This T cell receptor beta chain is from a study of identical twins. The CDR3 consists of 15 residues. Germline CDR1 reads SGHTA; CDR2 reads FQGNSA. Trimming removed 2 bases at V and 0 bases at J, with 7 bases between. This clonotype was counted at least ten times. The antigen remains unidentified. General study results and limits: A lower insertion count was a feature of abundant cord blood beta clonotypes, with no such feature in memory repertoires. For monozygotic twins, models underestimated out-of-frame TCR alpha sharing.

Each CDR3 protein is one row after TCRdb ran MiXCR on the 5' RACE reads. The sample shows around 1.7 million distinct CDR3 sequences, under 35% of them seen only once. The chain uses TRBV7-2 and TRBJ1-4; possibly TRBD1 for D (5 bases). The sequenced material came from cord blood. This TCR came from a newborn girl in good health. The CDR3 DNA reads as TGTGCCAGCAGCTTAAGGGGCGCAACTAATGAAAAACTGTTTTTT. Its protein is CASSLRGATNEKLFF.